A single sample gave rise to the 2 T cell receptor beta chains below, sequenced in a study of blood T cell repertoires in COVID-19. Assay: immunoSEQ multiplex PCR; the TCRdb copy retains only in-frame clones and omits some. Of 75,000 to 100,000 clones in the sample, just under 90% were seen once. The specimen was peripheral blood. The source of these receptors is a human donor in a cohort sampled during active COVID-19.

This rearrangement joins TRBV5-1 to TRBJ2-3, with a possible D match to TRBD2 (5 bases). V lost 4 bases and J 0 bases, leaving 12 bases between the germline ends. This CDR3 is built from 15 residues. Germline values: CDR1 SGHRS, CDR2 YFSETQ. The CDR3 DNA reads as TGCGCCAGCAGCGAGGGCGAGCGGAGCACAGATACGCAGTATTTT. Its translation is CASSEGERSTDTQYF.

The genes are TRBV3-1 (or the pseudogene TRBV3-2) and TRBJ2-1, with a tentative D call TRBD1 (6 bases). V lost 6 bases and J 4 bases, leaving 16 bases between the germline ends. The CDR3 is 15 amino acids. CDR1 and CDR2 (germline): LGHDT, YNNKEL (reference sequence). CDR3 in amino acids: CASSLNRDTYNEQFF. The CDR3 nucleotides are TGTGCCAGCAGTCTGAACCGGGACACGTACAATGAGCAGTTCTTC.